This T cell receptor beta chain was recorded in a study of lymphopenia after photon versus proton radiotherapy. The germline CDR1 and CDR2 sequences are MDHEN and SYDVKM. Trimming pared 4 bases from V and 3 bases from J, leaving 16 bases between. The CDR3 is 15 residues long. Generated by immunoSEQ multiplex PCR, the TCRdb table keeps only in-frame clones and is missing some. This table has under 65,000 clones, about 88% appearing once. The chain carries TRBV28 and TRBJ2-7; D perhaps matches TRBD2 (7 bases). The receptor's source is a man in his fifties or sixties with pancreatic cancer. Sample: peripheral blood, taken from a patient treated with proton-based radiotherapy. The CDR3 region is CASSYEGGGLYEQYF. In DNA, the CDR3 is TGTGCCAGCAGTTACGAGGGAGGGGGGCTCTACGAGCAGTACTTC.